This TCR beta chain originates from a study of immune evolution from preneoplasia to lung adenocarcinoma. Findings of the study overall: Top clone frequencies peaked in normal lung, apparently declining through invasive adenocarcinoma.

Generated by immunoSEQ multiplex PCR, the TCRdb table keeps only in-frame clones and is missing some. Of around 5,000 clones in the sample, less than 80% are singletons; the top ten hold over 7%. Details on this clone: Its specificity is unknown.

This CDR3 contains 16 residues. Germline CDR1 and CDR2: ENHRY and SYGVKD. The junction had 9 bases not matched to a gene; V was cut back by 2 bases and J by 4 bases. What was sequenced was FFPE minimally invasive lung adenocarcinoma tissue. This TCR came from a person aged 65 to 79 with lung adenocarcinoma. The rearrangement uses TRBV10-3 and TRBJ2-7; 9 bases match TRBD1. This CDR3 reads CAISEPGGTGIYEQYF. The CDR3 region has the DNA TGTGCCATCAGTGAGCCCGGAGGGACAGGGATTTACGAGCAGTACTTC.